These 29 T cell receptor beta chains originate from one sample sequenced in a study of blood T cell repertoires in COVID-19. Profiled with immunoSEQ multiplex PCR; TCRdb holds only in-frame clones, not every one. The sample contains roughly 230,000 clones, over 75% of which appear only once. The sequenced sample consisted of peripheral blood. Receptor source: a man aged 45-60 years with COVID-19, enrolled during active disease.

The V call is TRBV30, the J call TRBJ2-1, with 7 bases identical to TRBD1. From germline, CDR1 is GTSNPN and CDR2 SVGIG (reference sequence). V gave up 5 bases and J gave up 3 bases; unmatched junction bases: 4. CDR3 length: 13 residues. The CDR3 loop reads CAWVRDSYNEQFF. The CDR3 bases are TGTGCCTGGGTACGGGACAGCTACAATGAGCAGTTCTTC.

This CDR3 reads CASSYSKLANYGYTF. The DNA of the CDR3 is TGTGCCAGCAGTTACTCGAAATTAGCTAACTATGGCTACACCTTC. The V and J genes are TRBV6-5 and TRBJ1-2, with D unclear. Trimming stripped 0 bases from V and 0 bases from J, with 8 bases between. Germline loops: CDR1 MNHEY, CDR2 SVGAGI. CDR3 length equals 15 residues.

This chain links TRBV5-5 with TRBJ2-1, with 7 bases identical to TRBD1. This CDR3 spans 15 amino acids. Germline values: CDR1 SGHKS, CDR2 YYEKEE (reference sequence). V dropped 3 bases and J dropped 9; count of bases not matched to a gene: 12. CDR3 residues: CASSSERQGLGEQFF. Here the CDR3 DNA reads TGTGCCAGCAGCTCAGAACGACAGGGATTAGGTGAGCAGTTCTTC.

The rearrangement joins TRBV4-1 to TRBJ2-5, with 10 bases lining up with TRBD2. This CDR3 has 14 amino acids. From germline, CDR1 is MGHRA and CDR2 YSYEKL. Trimming cost V 5 bases and J 5 bases; bases outside gene matches: 5. DNA for the CDR3: TGCGCCAGCAGCTTTAGCGGGGGGAGGGAGACCCAGTACTTC. It yields the protein CASSFSGGRETQYF.

This sequence joins TRBV5-1 and TRBJ1-6; 8 positions match TRBD1. V was pared by 4 bases and J by 7 bases, with 4 bases of the junction left unmatched. The CDR3 is 14 residues long. Germline V gene lookup returns CDR1 SGHRS and CDR2 YFSETQ. The CDR3 DNA follows: TGCGCCAGCAGCGCGACAGGGGCCAATTCACCCCTCCACTTT. This codes for CASSATGANSPLHF.

V and J are TRBV28 and TRBJ1-1; D is possibly TRBD1 (6 bases). The CDR3 is made up of 14 amino acids. Trimming stripped 4 bases from V and 0 bases from J, with 9 bases between. The germline CDR1 and CDR2 sequences are MDHEN and SYDVKM. Here the CDR3 reads CASSSGTMNTEAFF. The CDR3 bases are TGTGCCAGCAGTTCAGGGACAATGAACACTGAAGCTTTCTTT.

In nucleotides, the CDR3 is TGTGCCAGCGGCCGGGGGACAGACTATGGCTACACCTTC. It codes for CASGRGTDYGYTF. The chain has TRBV7-9 and TRBJ1-2, with TRBD1 matching 7 bases. J was trimmed by 3 bases and V by 8 bases; bases with no gene match: 6. This CDR3 has 13 residues. From germline, CDR1 is SEHNR and CDR2 FQNEAQ (reference sequence).

The chain couples TRBV6-1 to TRBJ2-2, with TRBD1 as a possible D gene (6 bases). CDR1 is MNHNS, CDR2 SASEGT, per germline. The CDR3 consists of 14 residues. The V end was cut by 3 bases, the J end by 7 bases, with 12 bases between. The CDR3 region has the DNA TGTGCCAGCAGTGATTGGGGGCAGAACGGGGAGCTGTTTTTT. It encodes CASSDWGQNGELFF.

This clone was recorded a few times. The chain employs TRBV6-5 and TRBJ2-7; the match to TRBD2 covers 8 bases. CDR1 MNHEY and CDR2 SVGAGI come from the germline V gene. This CDR3 is built from 14 residues. V dropped 5 bases and J dropped 4; count of bases not matched to a gene: 7. CDR3 DNA sequence: TGTGCCAGCAGTAGGAGCGGGGGCGAATACGAGCAGTACTTC. Its translation: CASSRSGGEYEQYF.

The chain combines TRBV3-1 (or the pseudogene TRBV3-2) with TRBJ2-1; D call uncertain. V dropped 0 bases and J dropped 9 bases, with 9 bases sitting between them. The CDR3 has 13 residues. Germline CDR1 and CDR2: LGHDT and YNNKEL (reference sequence). CDR3: CASSQDSRSEQFF. The CDR3 DNA is TGTGCCAGCAGCCAAGATTCGCGAAGTGAGCAGTTCTTC.

This rearrangement joins TRBV19 to TRBJ1-1, with D hard to call. CDR1 and CDR2 from the germline V gene are LNHDA and SQIVND (reference sequence). V lost 3 bases, J lost 2 bases, and 10 bases lay in between. CDR3 length equals 14 residues. CDR3 sequence reads: CASSIGRANTEAFF. The CDR3 nucleotides are TGTGCCAGTAGTATCGGGCGGGCTAACACTGAAGCTTTCTTT.

The chain carries TRBV11-2 and TRBJ2-1; D may be TRBD2 (7 bases). Germline lookup yields CDR1 SGHAT and CDR2 FQNNGV. The length of the CDR3 is 15 residues. The V end was cut by 7 bases, the J end by 2 bases, with 15 bases between. CDR3 amino acids: CASIPRGGPYNEQFF. The CDR3 nucleotides are TGTGCCAGCATCCCTAGGGGGGGCCCCTACAATGAGCAGTTCTTC.

This clone was seen a single time. The chain links TRBV6-1 to TRBJ1-2; unclear D gene. V was shortened by 1 base and J by 0 bases, with 9 bases between the two germline ends. The CDR3 runs 15 residues. Germline CDR1 is MNHNS and CDR2 is SASEGT. The CDR3 nucleotides are TGTGCCAGCAGTGAAGGGATTAGCTCTAACTATGGCTACACCTTC. Translating gives CASSEGISSNYGYTF.

The chain employs TRBV18 and TRBJ2-5; TRBD2 might be the D (6 bases). The CDR3 sequence is 18 residues long. V was clipped by 3 bases and J by 3 bases, with 23 bases between them. CDR1 is KGHSH, CDR2 LQKENI, per germline. The CDR3, as DNA: TGTGCCAGCTCACCCGCCGGACTCGTGATGTGGGGGGAAGAGACCCAGTACTTC. This sequence encodes CASSPAGLVMWGEETQYF.

There are a few counts of this clone. The chain links TRBV5-1 to TRBJ1-2; 11 positions match TRBD1. CDR1 is SGHRS, CDR2 YFSETQ, per germline. V shed 2 bases, J shed 8 bases, and the junction held 5 bases outside the gene matches. This CDR3 is 14 amino acids long. CDR3 residues: CASSFGQGAGGYTF. As DNA, the CDR3 is TGCGCCAGCAGCTTCGGACAGGGGGCGGGCGGCTACACCTTC.

This clone has a single count. This chain uses TRBV19 with TRBJ1-2; 8 nucleotides align to TRBD1. The CDR3 is made up of 13 amino acids. Germline V gene lookup returns CDR1 LNHDA and CDR2 SQIVND (reference sequence). Trimming took 5 bases from V and 7 from J; bases not matched to a gene: 6. The CDR3 DNA reads TGTGCCAGTAGTGAGCAGGGGGCGTCTGGCTACACCTTC. Protein: CASSEQGASGYTF.

The chain links TRBV15 to TRBJ2-2, with D tentatively TRBD1 (6 bases). Germline assignment: CDR1 LNHNV and CDR2 YYDKDF (reference sequence). The length of the CDR3 is 16 residues. V lost 6 bases and J 1 base, leaving 15 bases between the germline ends. The CDR3 loop is CATSLNRQVNTGELFF. The CDR3 DNA follows: TGTGCCACCAGTCTAAACAGACAGGTGAACACCGGGGAGCTGTTTTTT.

V is TRBV7-9 and J is TRBJ2-1; 12 positions match TRBD1. Germline loops: CDR1 SEHNR, CDR2 FQNEAQ (reference sequence). J lost 6 bases, V lost 5 bases, and 8 bases had no gene match. The CDR3 totals 16 residues. The chain's CDR3 is CASSLRDRGLRNEQFF. Written as DNA, the CDR3 is TGTGCCAGCAGCCTACGGGACAGGGGGCTTCGCAATGAGCAGTTCTTC.

The chain has TRBV11-1 and TRBJ2-1; weak D call: TRBD1 (5 bases). This CDR3 spans 15 amino acids. The V and J ends lost 0 bases and 2 bases respectively, with 8 bases between them. In germline, CDR1 is SGHAT, CDR2 FQDESV (reference sequence). In nucleotides, the CDR3 is TGTGCCAGCAGCTTAGCGACAGTAACCTACAATGAGCAGTTCTTC. Translated: CASSLATVTYNEQFF.

The chain employs TRBV15 and TRBJ2-3, with 8 nucleotides matching TRBD2. The CDR3 loop spans 18 amino acids. Germline assignment: CDR1 LNHNV and CDR2 YYDKDF (reference sequence). V shed 5 bases, J shed 6 bases, and the junction held 19 bases outside the gene matches. The CDR3 nucleotides read TGTGCCACCAGCTACCTTGGCCCGGGAGCGGGGGCCTCTGATACGCAGTATTTT. Residues: CATSYLGPGAGASDTQYF.

The chain has TRBV10-3 and TRBJ2-3; maybe TRBD2 (5 bases). Germline assignment: CDR1 ENHRY and CDR2 SYGVKD. The ends were cut back, 8 bases at V and 2 bases at J, with 8 bases in the middle. This CDR3 has 12 residues. The CDR3 DNA sequence: TGTGCCATCGGACTTTTCACAGATACGCAGTATTTT. This translates into CAIGLFTDTQYF.

The V call is TRBV3-1 (or the pseudogene TRBV3-2), the J call TRBJ1-1; possibly TRBD1 for D (5 bases). The V gene's germline CDR1 is LGHDT and CDR2 YNNKEL (reference sequence). This CDR3 region has 14 residues. V was pared by 5 bases and J by 4 bases, with 14 bases between. The CDR3 DNA reads TGTGCCAGCAGCTCTGAGCGGGGGGGCACTGAAGCTTTCTTT. Protein sequence: CASSSERGGTEAFF.

This chain links TRBV5-1 with TRBJ2-7; 12 positions agree with TRBD1. Germline CDR1 reads SGHRS; CDR2 reads YFSETQ. With 4 bases clipped from V and 6 bases from J, the junction kept 8 bases outside the gene matches. The CDR3 is 15 residues long. DNA for the CDR3: TGCGCCAGCAGCCCGGGGCCGGGACAGGGGGCCGAGCAGTACTTC. Residues: CASSPGPGQGAEQYF.

V and J are TRBV2 and TRBJ2-2; D is undetermined. This CDR3 is built from 12 residues. Trimming removed 1 base at V and 13 bases at J, with 10 bases between. Germline CDR1 reads SNHLY; CDR2 reads FYNNEI. The CDR3 sequence: CASSEVQPGLFF. The CDR3 coding sequence is TGTGCCAGCAGTGAAGTCCAGCCAGGGCTGTTTTTT.

The J gene is TRBJ2-7, the V gene TRBV23-1; D is perhaps TRBD1 (5 bases). TRBV23-1 is treated as an ORF (open reading frame) with a function not yet certain. Trimming pared 1 base from V and 3 bases from J, leaving 10 bases between. This CDR3 region has 14 residues. The CDR3 nucleotides are TGCGCCAGCAGTCAATACACAGGCGACTACGAGCAGTACTTC. This sequence encodes CASSQYTGDYEQYF.

This sequence joins TRBV11-2 and TRBJ2-1; TRBD1 is a possible D gene (5 bases). The V end lost 5 bases, the J end lost 0 bases, and 23 bases lay between the germline ends. The CDR3 runs to 19 residues. CDR1 is SGHAT, CDR2 FQNNGV, per germline. The CDR3 DNA reads as TGTGCCAGCAGCCTCGATGGCGAGGCAGGGATACTCTCCTACAATGAGCAGTTCTTC. Its translation: CASSLDGEAGILSYNEQFF.

The rearrangement uses TRBV28 and TRBJ2-3; 7 bases are shared with TRBD2. Per germline, CDR1 MDHEN and CDR2 SYDVKM. CDR3 size: 13 residues. V lost 8 bases, J lost 2 bases, and 4 bases stayed unmatched. The CDR3 here is CASGGVYTDTQYF. The CDR3, as DNA: TGTGCCAGCGGGGGGGTGTACACAGATACGCAGTATTTT.

The V gene is TRBV27, the J gene TRBJ2-3, with D tentatively TRBD2 (5 bases). Germline lookup yields CDR1 MNHEY and CDR2 SMNVEV (reference sequence). CDR3 size: 12 residues. With 7 bases removed from V and 14 bases from J, the gap between germline ends came to 19 bases. This CDR3 reads CASTSSGGYTYF. The CDR3 DNA sequence: TGTGCCAGCACTTCGTCCGGCGGGTACACGTATTTT.

This clone was detected only once. The DNA of the CDR3 is TGTGCCAGCAGCCATACTCAGGGAACCGGGGAGCTGTTTTTT. Protein product: CASSHTQGTGELFF. The chain uses TRBV3-1 (or the pseudogene TRBV3-2) and TRBJ2-2, with D perhaps matching TRBD1 (5 bases). Germline values: CDR1 LGHDT, CDR2 YNNKEL (reference sequence). The CDR3 spans 14 residues. V lost 3 bases and J 5 bases, leaving 10 bases between the germline ends.